The T cell receptor beta chain under discussion was sequenced for a study of cytomegalovirus exposure and HLA in healthy donors. This PCR relied on a set of 60 Vbeta primers and 13 Jbeta primers. Assay: immunoSEQ multiplex PCR; the TCRdb copy retains only in-frame clones and omits some. The sample contains 170,000 or so clones, about 73% of which appear only once. CDR1 is SGHDT and CDR2 is YYEEEE in the germline V gene. This CDR3 spans 16 amino acids. The V end was cut by 1 base, the J end by 0 bases, with 11 bases between. The sequence was obtained from a woman aged 50 to 60 in good health and CMV-seropositive. The genes are TRBV5-6 and TRBJ2-1; D not resolved. Material for sequencing was PBMCs. As DNA, the CDR3 is TGTGCCAGCAGCTTGATTGGGCAGAACTCCTACAATGAGCAGTTCTTC. Amino acid sequence: CASSLIGQNSYNEQFF. Combining the CDR3 with reference TRBV5-6 and TRBJ2-1 gives the whole variable domain DAGVTQSPTHLIKTRGQQVTLRCSPKSGHDTVSWYQQALGQGPQFIFQYYEEEERQRGNFPDRFSGHQFPNYSSELNVNALLLGDSALYLCASSLIGQNSYNEQFFGPGTRLTVL.